This TCR beta chain is drawn from a study of CD4 T cells in relation to SARS-CoV-2 and coronaviruses (dated by TCRdb to the early 2020s). Study-level background: Using patient-derived lymphoblastoid cell lines, the shared crossreactive spike epitopes were mapped to their HLA restriction. The study assessed, at the TCR clonotype level, memory CD4+ T cell crossreactivity between SARS-CoV-2 and common cold coronavirus spike proteins. The Adaptive Biotechnologies TCR-sequencing kit was used to sequence samples from three pre-COVID donors and the naive versus memory experiments, while other data came from Illumina-based sequencing. A different, Illumina-based TCR-beta assay was used to sequence expansion assays from other donors in the study.

Paper-wide results and their limitations: Sequencing naive versus memory cells indicated that the assay picks up memory recall responses, not primary responses primed during culture. The study was constrained by small numbers of patients and of tested TCRs. Compared with monoreactive clones, crossreactive clones had significantly weaker SARS-CoV-2-driven expansion, a result consistent with antigenic imprinting. Because no donor provided both pre-pandemic and post-infection samples, tracing the source of pre-existing responses was limited. Roughly 67% of donors had memory CD4+ clonotypes that crossrecognized SARS-CoV-2 and at least one common cold coronavirus spike. Crossreactivity analysis was centred on spike protein, so crossreactivity against other viral proteins was not assessed.

CD4+ T cells from unexposed donors were collected before the COVID-19 pandemic (2011-2018). Naive and memory CD4+ T cells were separated from cryopreserved PBMCs through CD4 enrichment, which was followed by EasySep naive CD4+ T cell enrichment. The leukapheresis product used for the unexposed donors was purchased from a commercial source. Ficoll-Paque PLUS gradient centrifugation was used to isolate PBMCs from leukapheresis product or whole blood. The PBMCs went either fresh into the expansion assay or into cryopreservation at -140 degrees C. The QIAamp Micro DNA Kit was used to extract genomic DNA from the CD4+ T cells. Trimming removed 2 bases from V and 5 bases from J; the gene matches leave 15 bases unexplained. Measured from the cysteine to the phenylalanine, the CDR3 is 19 residues long. Only CDR3 DNA remains: 57 bases, in frame from the first base. From the germline V gene, CDR1 is KGHSH and CDR2 is LQKENI.

Uncultured naive and memory CD4+ T cell DNA received deep-resolution immunoSEQ TCR-beta sequencing. Turning to the authors' computational methods: Preprocessing removed nonproductive sequences and CDR3s not starting with C, not ending with F or W, or shorter than 7 amino acids. Cultured and uncultured naive and memory CD4+ repertoires were searched for previously identified spike- and CEF-reactive CDR3s. Pairwise Levenshtein distance, computed with the stringdist R package after three terminal residues were trimmed from each end, was used as the measure of CDR3 homology. In its TCRdb copy, this immuneACCESS table keeps in-frame sequences only and misses some clones. Where compared with another copy, unresolved V genes explain less than half of these, and the others have no known cause. V and J calls and clone size are as listed in that table; D and trimming were resolved from the DNA. Recorded for this sample are about 64,000 clones; 94% of them occurred a single time. The ten biggest clones cover about 0.14% of the sample.

Points on this clone: The specificity of this receptor is unknown. The record has no base qualities; no much larger clone is one base away.

Sequences were obtained from naive CD4+ T cells from PBMCs. The cell subset or site label of this sample denotes: naive CD4+ T cells isolated by negative enrichment. The chain employs TRBV18 and TRBJ1-1; TRBD1 agrees with 12 junctional bases. The sequence was collected from a human donor in good health. The DNA is TGTGCCAGCTCACCATCGGGGGGACAGGGGGCCCTAGGGGCGACTGAAGCTTTCTTT. It codes for CASSPSGGQGALGATEAFF.